This TCR beta chain is drawn from a study of Ad26.COV2.S vaccination and SARS-CoV-2 variants. Turning to the study itself: Trial arm assignment for the donor was COV1001 Ad26.COV2.S. Study-level points and caveats: After vaccination, reports described spike-specific CD8+ and CD4+ T cell responses as showing substantial breadth.

As regards this clone: What it binds is not known.

Regarding treatment: about 20 received Ad26.COV2.S at low or high dose, single or two shots; about five received placebo; per-sample allocation not given. Repertoires come from day 63 after the first vaccine or placebo injection. An adult of 18-55 years in Boston served as donor. Assay used: immunoSEQ multiplex PCR; TCRdb lists only in-frame clones, some missing. The sample lists about 440,000 clones, roughly 91% occurring once. The CDR3 totals 14 residues. With 7 bases removed from V and 2 bases from J, the gap between germline ends came to 11 bases. Germline V gene data show CDR1 as MGHRA and CDR2 as YSYEKL.

The specimen was peripheral blood, collected in a trial of Ad26.COV2.S vaccine versus placebo. The chain joins TRBV4-1 to TRBJ2-2, with D possibly being TRBD2 (6 bases). This sequence was found in a person between 18 and 59 years old who received the Ad26.COV2.S COVID-19 vaccine or a placebo. The CDR3 DNA sequence: TGCGCCAGCACCCCGGGGGTTAACACCGGGGAGCTGTTTTTT. Translated, it gives CASTPGVNTGELFF.